The rows below give T cell receptor beta chains drawn from one sample of a study of T cell responses to AZD1222 COVID-19 vaccine. TCRdb's copy holds only in-frame clones and misses some; the assay was immunoSEQ multiplex PCR. The data show about 81,000 clones, 90% seen once. Sequenced material: peripheral blood, taken 28 days after the second AZD1222 dose. The receptor source for this set is an adult who received the AZD1222 COVID-19 vaccine. Each CDR3 is given with its conserved first and last residue. A D gene is named only where the DNA matches it firmly. Clone size is stated in some rows and not others, as once, few, many or a class when expanded.

d_gene: TRBD2
abundance: few
v_gene: TRBV7-2
len: 15
j_gene: TRBJ2-1
CDR3aa: CASSDQTSGPSEQFF
CDR3nt: TGTGCCAGCAGCGACCAGACTAGCGGGCCGAGCGAGCAGTTCTTC

d_gene: TRBD1
abundance: .
v_gene: TRBV18
len: 14
j_gene: TRBJ2-7
CDR3aa: CASSSGQGLYEQYF
CDR3nt: TGTGCCAGCTCATCGGGACAGGGTCTATACGAGCAGTACTTC

d_gene: .
abundance: .
v_gene: TRBV5-1
len: 17
j_gene: TRBJ1-3
CDR3aa: CASSLDSRGASGNTIYF
CDR3nt: TGCGCCAGCAGCTTGGATAGCAGGGGCGCCTCTGGAAACACCATATATTTT

d_gene: .
abundance: .
v_gene: TRBV6-5
len: 13
j_gene: TRBJ1-2
CDR3aa: CASRNGTFRGYTF
CDR3nt: TGTGCCAGCAGGAACGGGACCTTCAGAGGCTACACCTTC

d_gene: TRBD2
abundance: .
v_gene: TRBV30
len: 14
j_gene: TRBJ2-5
CDR3aa: CAWNRGGAGETQYF
CDR3nt: TGTGCCTGGAACCGCGGGGGGGCGGGCGAGACCCAGTACTTC

d_gene: .
abundance: .
v_gene: TRBV11-2
len: 13
j_gene: TRBJ2-1
CDR3aa: CASRTSSYNEQFF
CDR3nt: TGTGCCAGCAGAACAAGCTCCTACAATGAGCAGTTCTTC

d_gene: .
abundance: .
v_gene: TRBV29-1
len: 13
j_gene: TRBJ1-1
CDR3aa: CSGRRAGVTEAFF
CDR3nt: TGCAGCGGTAGGCGGGCGGGGGTAACTGAAGCTTTCTTT

d_gene: .
abundance: .
v_gene: TRBV28
len: 14
j_gene: TRBJ1-6
CDR3aa: CASSFSASNSPLHF
CDR3nt: TGTGCCAGCAGTTTTTCGGCGTCAAATTCACCCCTCCACTTT

d_gene: .
abundance: .
v_gene: TRBV12-3/TRBV12-4
len: 13
j_gene: TRBJ1-5
CDR3aa: CASSSGPVQPQHF
CDR3nt: TGTGCCAGCAGTTCAGGTCCGGTTCAGCCCCAGCATTTT

d_gene: TRBD1
abundance: .
v_gene: TRBV9
len: 18
j_gene: TRBJ1-3
CDR3aa: CASSPQRTGGYSGNTIYF
CDR3nt: TGTGCCAGCAGCCCCCAGAGGACAGGGGGGTACTCTGGAAACACCATATATTTT

d_gene: .
abundance: .
v_gene: TRBV10-2
len: 14
j_gene: TRBJ1-3
CDR3aa: CASSTQYSGNTIYF
CDR3nt: TGCGCCAGCAGTACACAGTACTCTGGAAACACCATATATTTT

d_gene: .
abundance: .
v_gene: TRBV29-1
len: 13
j_gene: TRBJ1-2
CDR3aa: CSVGSGPPRGYTF
CDR3nt: TGCAGCGTTGGTTCGGGGCCTCCACGGGGCTACACCTTC

d_gene: TRBD2
abundance: .
v_gene: TRBV18
len: 14
j_gene: TRBJ2-7
CDR3aa: CASSPLAGGYEQYF
CDR3nt: TGTGCCAGCTCACCCCTAGCGGGGGGCTACGAGCAGTACTTC

d_gene: TRBD1
abundance: .
v_gene: TRBV11-2
len: 17
j_gene: TRBJ1-4
CDR3aa: CASSLGVWDRGREKLFF
CDR3nt: TGTGCCAGCAGCTTAGGGGTATGGGACAGGGGACGTGAAAAACTGTTTTTT

d_gene: TRBD2
abundance: .
v_gene: TRBV30
len: 15
j_gene: TRBJ2-1
CDR3aa: CAWSVLAGGYNEQFF
CDR3nt: TGTGCCTGGAGTGTACTAGCGGGGGGCTACAATGAGCAGTTCTTC

d_gene: .
abundance: .
v_gene: TRBV28
len: 15
j_gene: TRBJ1-3
CDR3aa: CASSLEVTTGNTIYF
CDR3nt: TGTGCCAGCAGTTTAGAAGTAACAACTGGAAACACCATATATTTT

d_gene: TRBD1
abundance: once
v_gene: TRBV5-1
len: 16
j_gene: TRBJ2-3
CDR3aa: CASSFLTGVGTDTQYF
CDR3nt: TGCGCCAGCAGCTTCCTTACAGGGGTGGGCACAGATACGCAGTATTTT

d_gene: TRBD2
abundance: .
v_gene: TRBV19
len: 14
j_gene: TRBJ2-7
CDR3aa: CASSIDVTAGEQYF
CDR3nt: TGTGCCAGTAGTATAGATGTGACAGCGGGGGAGCAGTACTTC

d_gene: TRBD1
abundance: .
v_gene: TRBV5-1
len: 14
j_gene: TRBJ2-1
CDR3aa: CASSPGTAYNEQFF
CDR3nt: TGCGCCAGCAGCCCCGGGACAGCCTACAATGAGCAGTTCTTC

d_gene: .
abundance: .
v_gene: TRBV7-2
len: 14
j_gene: TRBJ2-5
CDR3aa: CASSISGGGETQYF
CDR3nt: TGTGCCAGCAGCATTTCGGGGGGCGGAGAGACCCAGTACTTC

d_gene: .
abundance: once
v_gene: TRBV7-2
len: 14
j_gene: TRBJ1-2
CDR3aa: CASSLFIYSYGYTF
CDR3nt: TGTGCCAGCAGCTTATTCATATACAGCTATGGCTACACCTTC

d_gene: TRBD1
abundance: .
v_gene: TRBV25-1
len: 13
j_gene: TRBJ1-1
CDR3aa: CASSDRVNTEAFF
CDR3nt: TGTGCCAGCAGCGACAGGGTAAACACTGAAGCTTTCTTT

d_gene: .
abundance: .
v_gene: TRBV19
len: 14
j_gene: TRBJ1-1
CDR3aa: CASTVSTVNTEAFF
CDR3nt: TGTGCCAGTACCGTATCCACGGTGAACACTGAAGCTTTCTTT

d_gene: .
abundance: .
v_gene: TRBV12-3/TRBV12-4
len: 13
j_gene: TRBJ1-1
CDR3aa: CASSLAGNTEAFF
CDR3nt: TGTGCCAGCAGTTTAGCGGGGAACACTGAAGCTTTCTTT

d_gene: .
abundance: .
v_gene: TRBV20-1
len: 11
j_gene: TRBJ1-2
CDR3aa: CSARWGGFNTF
CDR3nt: TGCAGTGCTAGATGGGGGGGGTTTAACACCTTC

d_gene: TRBD1
abundance: .
v_gene: TRBV7-9
len: 15
j_gene: TRBJ1-2
CDR3aa: CASSPWDRANYGYTF
CDR3nt: TGTGCCAGCAGCCCCTGGGACAGGGCGAACTATGGCTACACCTTC

d_gene: .
abundance: once
v_gene: TRBV24-1
len: 13
j_gene: TRBJ2-4
CDR3aa: CATSVAGGGIQYF
CDR3nt: TGTGCCACCAGTGTCGCAGGGGGGGGCATTCAGTACTTC

d_gene: TRBD1
abundance: .
v_gene: TRBV24-1
len: 14
j_gene: TRBJ1-2
CDR3aa: CATSATDRGYGYTF
CDR3nt: TGTGCCACCAGTGCGACGGACAGGGGCTATGGCTACACCTTC

d_gene: .
abundance: once
v_gene: TRBV5-4
len: 16
j_gene: TRBJ2-2
CDR3aa: CASSPPPGEGTGELFF
CDR3nt: TGTGCCAGCAGCCCCCCCCCAGGAGAGGGGACCGGGGAGCTGTTTTTT